A single sample is the source of the 20 T cell receptor beta chains below, sequenced in a study of T cell repertoires in aging, cancer and after chemotherapy. Amplification of TCR beta used genomic DNA extracted from peripheral blood. A mixed TRB-A/B primer pool amplified rearranged TRB by multiplex touch-down PCR. TCRdb analysed the multiplex PCR reads with MiXCR anew, one entry per CDR3 protein. The data contain roughly 1,700 distinct CDR3 sequences, 30% to 35% of them singletons. Sequencing used blood. The origin of the receptors is a human donor with a solid tumor. The donor label of this sample is uncertain.

There are a few counts of this clonotype. This chain joins TRBV6-5 and TRBJ2-1, with TRBD2 matching 10 bases. J gave up 9 bases and V 7 bases, and 12 bases lay outside the gene matches. Looked up from germline, CDR1 is MNHEY and CDR2 is SVGAGI. The CDR3 is 15 amino acids. The CDR3 region is CASTKGLAEAGEQFF. CDR3 sequence (DNA): TGTGCCAGCACCAAAGGACTAGCGGAAGCAGGTGAGCAGTTCTTC.

The CDR3 region has the DNA TGTGCCAGCATCAATCCAGGGGAGGGCCCGAATGAGCAGTTCTTC. Protein sequence: CASINPGEGPNEQFF. V usage is TRBV7-9 and J usage is TRBJ2-1; TRBD2 is a possible D gene (7 bases). The CDR3 extends over 15 amino acids. Germline-derived CDR1 and CDR2 are SEHNR and FQNEAQ (reference sequence). V was clipped by 7 bases and J by 7 bases, with 20 bases between them.

The chain employs TRBV20-1 and TRBJ2-1, with 7 positions matching TRBD1. The CDR3 is made up of 17 amino acids. In germline, CDR1 is DFQATT, CDR2 SNEGSKA (reference sequence). J gave up 3 bases and V 5 bases, and 16 bases lay outside the gene matches. The DNA of the CDR3 is TGCAGTGCTCAGACAGGGAGAGGCTATATGGGCTACAATGAGCAGTTCTTC. Translation gives CSAQTGRGYMGYNEQFF.

J is TRBJ1-2 and V is TRBV7-9; weak D call: TRBD1 (5 bases). Germline V gene lookup returns CDR1 SEHNR and CDR2 FQNEAQ (reference sequence). Between the trimmed V and J ends, which lost 5 bases and 8 bases, there was a span of 15 bases. The CDR3 spans 13 residues. The CDR3 loop is CASSPGPFRGYTF. CDR3 sequence (DNA): TGTGCCAGCAGCCCAGGGCCCTTCCGCGGCTACACCTTC. The full variable domain, completed using reference TRBV7-9 and TRBJ1-2, is DTGVSQNPRHKITKRGQNVTFRCDPISEHNRLYWYRQTLGQGPEFLTYFQNEAQLEKSRLLSDRFSAERPKGSFSTLEIQRTEQGDSAMYLCASSPGPFRGYTFGSGTRLTVV.

The CDR3 region is CASSPDRHQPQHF. The CDR3, as DNA: TGTGCCAGCAGCCCGGACAGACATCAGCCCCAGCATTTT. The J gene is TRBJ1-5, the V gene TRBV12-3 or TRBV12-4; D perhaps matches TRBD1 (6 bases). Trimming pared 6 bases from V and 5 bases from J, leaving 11 bases between. The CDR3 is made up of 13 amino acids.

V and J are TRBV12-3 or TRBV12-4 and TRBJ1-5; D is uncertain. Between the trimmed V and J ends, which lost 3 bases and 7 bases, there was a span of 13 bases. The CDR3 is 14 amino acids. Here the CDR3 DNA reads TGTGCCAGCAGTTTCGTGGAAATCGGGCAGCCCCAGCATTTT. Residues: CASSFVEIGQPQHF.

J is TRBJ2-3 and V is TRBV12-3 or TRBV12-4, with TRBD2 matching over 7 bases. V was clipped by 6 bases and J by 2 bases; unmatched bases: 11. The CDR3 spans 16 residues. The CDR3 DNA reads TGTGCCAGCAGCCCGACGGGGAGGGGCCCCACAGATACGCAGTATTTT. Translation: CASSPTGRGPTDTQYF.

The chain carries TRBV15 and TRBJ2-4; D is ambiguous. Trimming pared 3 bases from V and 8 bases from J, leaving 17 bases between. The CDR3 loop spans 15 amino acids. Germline-derived CDR1 and CDR2 are LNHNV and YYDKDF (reference sequence). The CDR3 here is CATSRGGEGLHIQYF. The CDR3 DNA reads TGTGCCACCAGCAGGGGTGGGGAAGGGCTGCACATTCAGTACTTC.

The chain recombines TRBV24-1 with TRBJ2-7; D is unresolved. Germline values: CDR1 KGHDR, CDR2 SFDVKD. The V and J ends lost 0 bases and 4 bases respectively, with 6 bases between them. This CDR3 is built from 13 residues. Written as DNA, the CDR3 is TGTGCCACCAGTGATTTGTTTCGGTACGAGCAGTACTTC. The encoded protein is CATSDLFRYEQYF.

The chain couples TRBV19 to TRBJ2-1; 8 nucleotides match TRBD2. The CDR3 covers 14 residues. Looked up from germline, CDR1 is LNHDA and CDR2 is SQIVND (reference sequence). V shed 8 bases, J shed 2 bases, and the junction held 5 bases outside the gene matches. CDR3 residues: CASEKRGPYNEQFF. For the CDR3, the DNA is TGTGCCAGTGAGAAGCGGGGGCCCTACAATGAGCAGTTCTTC. Looking up the rest from reference TRBV19 and TRBJ2-1 gives the full variable domain: DGGITQSPKYLFRKEGQNVTLSCEQNLNHDAMYWYRQDPGQGLRLIYYSQIVNDFQKGDIAEGYSVSREKKESFPLTVTSAQKNPTAFYLCASEKRGPYNEQFFGPGTRLTVL.

The chain recombines TRBV5-1 with TRBJ2-7; 10 bases match TRBD2. The V gene's germline CDR1 is SGHRS and CDR2 YFSETQ. V lost 1 base and J lost 5; bases outside the gene matches: 9. The CDR3 runs to 16 residues. CDR3 protein: CASSLNAAGTSDEQYF. CDR3 bases: TGCGCCAGCAGCTTGAATGCAGCAGGGACTAGCGACGAGCAGTACTTC.

This clonotype came up a few times. The chain couples TRBV20-1 to TRBJ1-2, with D possibly TRBD1 on 5 matching bases. The germline gives CDR1 DFQATT, CDR2 SNEGSKA (reference sequence). Trimming removed 6 bases at V and 6 bases at J, with 11 bases between. The CDR3 has 11 residues. In nucleotides, the CDR3 is TGCAGTGCCATGACAGATGATGGCTACACCTTC. Protein product: CSAMTDDGYTF.

This clonotype was seen a handful of times. V is TRBV5-6 and J is TRBJ2-7; D unresolved. The CDR3 spans 14 residues. With 0 bases removed from V and 5 bases from J, the gap between germline ends came to 12 bases. Per germline, CDR1 SGHDT and CDR2 YYEEEE. The CDR3 sequence: CASSLDITFDEQYF. Here the CDR3 DNA reads TGTGCCAGCAGCTTGGACATCACGTTCGACGAGCAGTACTTC.

The chain has TRBV5-4 and TRBJ2-5; D may be TRBD2 (5 bases). Germline V gene sequence: CDR1 SGHNT, CDR2 YYREEE (reference sequence). The V end lost 4 bases, the J end lost 4 bases, and 20 bases lay between the germline ends. The CDR3 loop spans 16 amino acids. For the CDR3, the DNA is TGTGCCAGCAGCCACATAGCCCCCCTAGAGGGAGAGACCCAGTACTTC. This encodes CASSHIAPLEGETQYF.

With respect to this clonotype: The junction and the germline gene differ at one end; a read error may be behind it. This rearrangement joins TRBV7-2 to TRBJ1-6; D is ambiguous. This CDR3 spans 16 amino acids. Looked up from germline, CDR1 is SGHTA and CDR2 is FQGNSA. The CDR3 spells CASSLAPSLGDSPLRF. CDR3 in DNA: TGTGCCAGCAGCTTAGCGCCATCCCTAGGCGATTCACCCCTCCGCTTT.

The gene calls are TRBV19 and TRBJ2-1; 8 nucleotides agree with TRBD1. Losses at the gene ends were 5 bases for V and 9 bases for J; bases not matched to a gene: 9. The CDR3 totals 14 residues. Germline CDR1 and CDR2: LNHDA and SQIVND (reference sequence). CDR3 region: CASSGGTGGTEQFF. CDR3 bases: TGTGCCAGTAGTGGCGGGACAGGCGGGACTGAGCAGTTCTTC.

This chain connects TRBV19 to TRBJ2-7; 8 positions match TRBD1. J was trimmed by 4 bases and V by 1 base; bases with no gene match: 6. Germline lookup yields CDR1 LNHDA and CDR2 SQIVND (reference sequence). The CDR3 is 15 amino acids. For the CDR3, the DNA is TGTGCCAGTAGTATAGGACAGGGGAGCGTTTACGAGCAGTACTTC. Protein sequence: CASSIGQGSVYEQYF.

This clonotype has just a few counts. The chain links TRBV6-5 to TRBJ2-7; D may match TRBD1 or TRBD2 (5 bases each). V was pared by 2 bases and J by 1 base, with 9 bases between. Germline V CDR1 and CDR2: MNHEY, SVGAGI. The CDR3 spans 14 residues. Here the CDR3 DNA reads TGTGCCAGCAGTTACACCAGGGAGTCCTACGAGCAGTACTTC. This encodes CASSYTRESYEQYF.

In DNA form, the CDR3 reads TGTGCCAGCAGCCCTACCGGACAGGGCGCCGAGGATGAAAAACTGTTTTTT. Amino acid sequence: CASSPTGQGAEDEKLFF. The chain employs TRBV6-6 and TRBJ1-4; 8 bases fit TRBD1. CDR3 length: 17 amino acids. V lost 6 bases to trimming and J lost 6 bases; unmatched junction nucleotides: 15. Germline V gene lookup returns CDR1 MNHNY and CDR2 SVGAGI (reference sequence).

As for this clonotype: The germline gene is not matched at one end of the junction; a read error may be the cause. J is TRBJ2-5 and V is TRBV20-1, with 14 nucleotides matching TRBD2. This CDR3 is 17 amino acids long. Looked up from germline, CDR1 is DFQATT and CDR2 is SNEGSKA (reference sequence). CDR3 DNA sequence: TGCGGTGCTATAACCCCGGGACTAGCGGGGGCGGGGGAGACCCAGTACTTC. Protein product: CGAITPGLAGAGETQYF.